The 27 T cell receptor beta chains listed next were all sequenced from one sample in a study of cytomegalovirus exposure and HLA in healthy donors (dated by TCRdb to about 2017). The library was built by means of the immunoSEQ multiplex PCR assay. A mixture of 60 forward primers for TCR Vbeta segments and 13 reverse primers for TCR Jbeta segments was used in the multiplex PCR. Held by TCRdb, this immuneACCESS table contains in-frame sequences only and omits some clones. Under half of the omission traces to an unresolved V gene where checked; the cause of the rest is unknown. For this sample the table gives 85,000 to 100,000 clones, of which around 70% were detected only once. Approximately 2.7% of the sample is taken by the ten largest. The sequenced sample consisted of PBMCs. Receptor source: a man over 45 in good health and CMV-seronegative.

The V gene is TRBV6-1, the J gene TRBJ1-5; D is unclear. The V end lost 2 bases, the J end lost 7 bases, and 12 bases lay between the germline ends. The CDR3 sequence is 14 residues long. Germline assignment: CDR1 MNHNS and CDR2 SASEGT. CDR3 residues: CASSETWGGQPQHF. The DNA for the CDR3 is TGTGCCAGCAGTGAAACGTGGGGAGGACAGCCCCAGCATTTT.

The chain is built from TRBV9 and TRBJ2-3; possible D gene TRBD2, 5 bases. Between the trimmed V and J ends, which lost 3 bases and 4 bases, there was a span of 12 bases. The V gene's germline CDR1 is SGDLS and CDR2 YYNGEE. The CDR3 spans 14 residues. Here the CDR3 reads CASSASEGADTQYF. The CDR3 nucleotides are TGTGCCAGCAGCGCCTCAGAGGGTGCAGATACGCAGTATTTT. The entire variable domain, with the rest obtained from reference TRBV9 and TRBJ2-3, is as follows: DSGVTQTPKHLITATGQRVTLRCSPRSGDLSVYWYQQSLDQGLQFLIQYYNGEERAKGNILERFSAQQFPDLHSELNLSSLELGDSALYFCASSASEGADTQYFGPGTRLTVL.

This clone was counted only a few times. The rearrangement uses TRBV7-2 and TRBJ2-7; TRBD2 matches at 8 bases. This CDR3 contains 14 residues. Losses at the gene ends were 2 bases for V and 1 base for J; bases not matched to a gene: 1. CDR1 is SGHTA and CDR2 is FQGNSA in the germline V gene. The CDR3 sequence is CASSLQRGSYEQYF. The CDR3 DNA sequence: TGTGCCAGCAGCTTACAGCGGGGGTCCTACGAGCAGTACTTC.

The rearrangement links TRBV7-2 to TRBJ2-3, with a possible D match to TRBD2 (6 bases). Germline V lookup: CDR1 SGHTA, CDR2 FQGNSA. The CDR3 is 15 amino acids. Trimming cost V 1 base and J 4 bases, with 12 bases left between them. The CDR3 nucleotides read TGTGCCAGCAGCTTAGGGACTATAATTTCAGATACGCAGTATTTT. Encoded protein: CASSLGTIISDTQYF. The whole variable domain, remainder taken from reference TRBV7-2 and TRBJ2-3, is GAGVSQSPSNKVTEKGKDVELRCDPISGHTALYWYRQSLGQGLEFLIYFQGNSAPDKSGLPSDRFSAERTGGSVSTLTIQRTQQEDSAVYLCASSLGTIISDTQYFGPGTRLTVL.

This chain connects TRBV4-3 to TRBJ2-5, with a tentative D call TRBD2 (5 bases). The CDR3 covers 16 residues. V was clipped by 0 bases and J by 4 bases, with 15 bases between them. The V gene's germline CDR1 is LGHNA and CDR2 YSLEER. The DNA of the CDR3 is TGCGCCAGCAGCCAAGATCGGGCCTTTGGGAGAGAGACCCAGTACTTC. Translating gives CASSQDRAFGRETQYF.

There are a few counts of this clone. The rearrangement uses TRBV14 and TRBJ2-7; D might be TRBD1 (6 bases). Germline V lookup: CDR1 SGHDN, CDR2 FVKESK. Trimming removed 4 bases from V and 1 base from J, with 23 bases in between. The CDR3 loop spans 18 amino acids. The CDR3, as DNA: TGTGCCAGCAGCCCAAGAGGGGATTTCGGGACACCATCCTACGAGCAGTACTTC. It translates to CASSPRGDFGTPSYEQYF.

The chain is built from TRBV5-1 and TRBJ2-1; 9 bases line up with TRBD2. J gave up 5 bases and V 0 bases, and 3 bases lay outside the gene matches. The CDR3 sequence is 15 residues long. CDR1 is SGHRS, CDR2 YFSETQ, per germline. The CDR3: CASSLARGGDNEQFF. CDR3 coding DNA: TGCGCCAGCAGCTTGGCGCGGGGGGGCGACAATGAGCAGTTCTTC.

This clone has more than one count but fewer than ten. J is TRBJ2-7 and V is TRBV7-9; TRBD1 is a possible D gene (6 bases). The V gene lost 2 bases and the J gene lost 3 bases, with 17 bases spanning the gap. This CDR3 contains 16 residues. From germline, CDR1 is SEHNR and CDR2 FQNEAQ (reference sequence). The CDR3 DNA follows: TGTGCCAGCAGCTTAAGGACAGCCAGTACAAACTACGAGCAGTACTTC. Its protein is CASSLRTASTNYEQYF.

V and J are TRBV11-3 and TRBJ1-2; tentatively, D is TRBD1 (6 bases). There are 12 residues in the CDR3. Germline-derived CDR1 and CDR2 are SGHNT and YENEEA. V was shortened by 5 bases and J by 4 bases, with 8 bases between the two germline ends. CDR3 sequence: CASSVQGYGYTF. CDR3 nucleotide sequence: TGTGCCAGCAGCGTACAGGGCTATGGCTACACCTTC.

The rearrangement uses TRBV4-2 and TRBJ1-1; D is perhaps TRBD1 (6 bases). In germline, CDR1 is LGHNA, CDR2 YNFKEQ. The CDR3 sequence is 12 residues long. V was pared by 1 base and J by 10 bases, with 10 bases between. The CDR3: CASSQAGGGAFF. In nucleotides, the CDR3 is TGTGCCAGCAGCCAAGCGGGGGGCGGAGCTTTCTTT.

This chain joins TRBV5-1 and TRBJ1-1, with D possibly being TRBD1 (5 bases). Germline assignment: CDR1 SGHRS and CDR2 YFSETQ. Trimming pared 0 bases from V and 5 bases from J, leaving 11 bases between. The CDR3 consists of 14 residues. CDR3 residues: CASSLGVGGTEAFF. The CDR3 DNA reads TGCGCCAGCAGCTTGGGGGTCGGGGGAACTGAAGCTTTCTTT.

The gene calls are TRBV9 and TRBJ2-1; 10 nucleotides agree with TRBD2. V shed 0 bases and J 4 bases; nucleotides not matched to a gene: 7. Germline CDR1 is SGDLS and CDR2 is YYNGEE. The CDR3 covers 17 residues. The CDR3 loop reads CASSVGIAGGLYNEQFF. The CDR3 DNA is TGTGCCAGCAGCGTAGGCATAGCGGGGGGCCTTTACAATGAGCAGTTCTTC.

The CDR3: CASSKRRDTDTQYF. CDR3 bases: TGTGCCAGCAGCAAACGGAGGGACACAGATACGCAGTATTTT. V usage is TRBV7-2 and J usage is TRBJ2-3, with D maybe TRBD2 (6 bases). V shed 5 bases and J shed 2 bases, with 11 bases lying between them. Per germline, CDR1 SGHTA and CDR2 FQGNSA. The length of the CDR3 is 14 residues.

V is TRBV7-9 and J is TRBJ2-3; 10 positions agree with TRBD2. Germline assignment: CDR1 SEHNR and CDR2 FQNEAQ (reference sequence). The J segment lost 5 bases and the V segment lost 1 base, leaving 6 bases of the junction unmatched. The CDR3 has 16 amino acids. Here the CDR3 reads CASSLGLAGAEDTQYF. CDR3 bases: TGTGCCAGCAGCTTAGGCCTAGCGGGAGCGGAAGATACGCAGTATTTT.

The chain carries TRBV5-1 and TRBJ2-7, with 10 bases aligning to TRBD1. This CDR3 is built from 14 residues. Germline V CDR1 and CDR2: SGHRS, YFSETQ. Trimming took 4 bases from V and 5 from J; bases not matched to a gene: 6. DNA for the CDR3: TGCGCCAGCAGCGCCGGGACAGGGGATGACGAGCAGTACGTC. It translates to CASSAGTGDDEQYV.

V and J are TRBV14 and TRBJ2-1; 12 bases are shared with TRBD2. The CDR3 spans 15 residues. V shed 4 bases, J shed 9 bases, and the junction held 7 bases outside the gene matches. Germline CDR1 and CDR2: SGHDN and FVKESK. CDR3 residues: CASSRGLAGKGEQFF. CDR3 bases: TGTGCCAGCAGCCGCGGACTAGCGGGGAAGGGTGAGCAGTTCTTC. The entire variable domain, with the rest obtained from reference TRBV14 and TRBJ2-1, is as follows: EAGVTQFPSHSVIEKGQTVTLRCDPISGHDNLYWYRRVMGKEIKFLLHFVKESKQDESGMPNNRFLAERTGGTYSTLKVQPAELEDSGVYFCASSRGLAGKGEQFFGPGTRLTVL.

The chain is built from TRBV9 and TRBJ2-2, with a tentative D call TRBD2 (5 bases). This CDR3 has 15 amino acids. Germline loops: CDR1 SGDLS, CDR2 YYNGEE. Trimming cost V 0 bases and J 1 base, with 7 bases left between them. CDR3 nucleotides: TGTGCCAGCAGCGTAGTCGGGGTGAACACCGGGGAGCTGTTTTTT. Translating gives CASSVVGVNTGELFF.

This clone appeared a few times. The chain couples TRBV15 to TRBJ2-5, with D perhaps matching TRBD1 (5 bases). The CDR3 extends over 12 amino acids. CDR1 and CDR2 from the germline V gene are LNHNV and YYDKDF (reference sequence). Trimming left V 3 bases short and J 6 bases short, with 8 bases between. CDR3 nucleotides: TGTGCCACCAGCAGGGGGCGACAGACCCAGTACTTC. It translates to CATSRGRQTQYF. Combining the CDR3 with reference TRBV15 and TRBJ2-5 gives the whole variable domain DAMVIQNPRYQVTQFGKPVTLSCSQTLNHNVMYWYQQKSSQAPKLLFHYYDKDFNNEADTPDNFQSRRPNTSFCFLDIRSPGLGDTAMYLCATSRGRQTQYFGPGTRLLVL.

This clone was detected a few times. The chain is built from TRBV10-3 and TRBJ1-1, with a weak D call TRBD1 (6 bases). Germline CDR1 is ENHRY and CDR2 is SYGVKD. V lost 5 bases and J lost 2, with 12 bases in between. The CDR3 is 14 residues long. CDR3 nucleotides: TGTGCCATCAGTCGGGACAACAGAAACACTGAAGCTTTCTTT. This gives the protein CAISRDNRNTEAFF.

The rearrangement uses TRBV10-3 and TRBJ2-3, with 8 bases that match TRBD1. Germline V gene sequence: CDR1 ENHRY, CDR2 SYGVKD. The length of the CDR3 is 17 residues. Unmatched junction bases numbered 12, after V lost 4 bases and J lost 3 bases. CDR3 DNA sequence: TGTGCCATCAGTGCAACCCGACAGGGGATGCGGACAGATACGCAGTATTTT. Its protein product is CAISATRQGMRTDTQYF.

The chain combines TRBV30 with TRBJ2-5, with 7 bases identical to TRBD2. J gave up 3 bases and V 1 base, and 2 bases lay outside the gene matches. Looked up from germline, CDR1 is GTSNPN and CDR2 is SVGIG (reference sequence). The CDR3 runs 13 residues. This CDR3 is CAWSGGLEETQYF. CDR3 in DNA: TGTGCCTGGAGTGGTGGACTAGAAGAGACCCAGTACTTC.

This chain connects TRBV9 to TRBJ2-5, with 9 bases identical to TRBD2. Germline V gives CDR1 SGDLS, CDR2 YYNGEE. Germline trimming cut 0 bases from V and 6 bases from J; bases unmatched to any gene: 3. This CDR3 is 14 amino acids long. The CDR3: CASSVVAGAQTQYF. CDR3 nucleotide sequence: TGTGCCAGCAGCGTAGTAGCGGGGGCGCAGACCCAGTACTTC. The entire variable domain, with the rest obtained from reference TRBV9 and TRBJ2-5, is as follows: DSGVTQTPKHLITATGQRVTLRCSPRSGDLSVYWYQQSLDQGLQFLIQYYNGEERAKGNILERFSAQQFPDLHSELNLSSLELGDSALYFCASSVVAGAQTQYFGPGTRLLVL.

This rearrangement joins TRBV5-1 to TRBJ2-3; D possibly corresponds to TRBD1 (6 bases). CDR1 is SGHRS, CDR2 YFSETQ, per germline. Trimming shortened V by 0 bases and J by 2 bases, and 16 bases separated the two germline ends. The CDR3 is 17 amino acids. The CDR3 loop is CASSLVWGKGDTDTQYF. CDR3 bases: TGCGCCAGCAGCTTGGTTTGGGGGAAGGGGGACACAGATACGCAGTATTTT. Together with reference TRBV5-1 and TRBJ2-3, the CDR3 gives the full variable domain: KAGVTQTPRYLIKTRGQQVTLSCSPISGHRSVSWYQQTPGQGLQFLFEYFSETQRNKGNFPGRFSGRQFSNSRSEMNVSTLELGDSALYLCASSLVWGKGDTDTQYFGPGTRLTVL.

The V and J genes are TRBV6-1 and TRBJ2-5, with TRBD2 identical over 10 bases. V lost 2 bases to trimming and J lost 3 bases; unmatched junction nucleotides: 6. The V gene's germline CDR1 is MNHNS and CDR2 SASEGT. This CDR3 region has 16 residues. This CDR3 reads CASSELWLAGEETQYF. Here the CDR3 DNA reads TGTGCCAGCAGTGAACTATGGCTAGCGGGGGAAGAGACCCAGTACTTC.

V usage is TRBV7-2 and J usage is TRBJ2-3; 7 nucleotides match TRBD2. Germline CDR1 SGHTA, CDR2 FQGNSA. The V segment lost 7 bases and the J segment 3 bases; nucleotides outside the gene matches: 10. The CDR3 totals 15 residues. Here the CDR3 DNA reads TGTGCCAGCAAAACCTTTCTTAGCGGGACAGATACGCAGTATTTT. Translating gives CASKTFLSGTDTQYF.

This chain joins TRBV27 and TRBJ1-1, with TRBD1 as a possible D gene (6 bases). The CDR3 runs 15 residues. Looked up from germline, CDR1 is MNHEY and CDR2 is SMNVEV (reference sequence). V was cut by 6 bases and J by 1 base, with 15 bases left in between. The CDR3 is CASRLQGERNTEAFF. For the CDR3, the DNA is TGTGCCAGCAGGCTACAGGGCGAGAGGAACACTGAAGCTTTCTTT.

V is TRBV2 and J is TRBJ2-5; TRBD1 matches at 12 bases. The J segment lost 5 bases and the V segment lost 11 bases, leaving 9 bases of the junction unmatched. The CDR3 contains 14 residues. The germline V gene encodes CDR1 SNHLY and CDR2 FYNNEI. The CDR3 here is CAGGGQGAPETQYF. DNA for the CDR3: TGTGCCGGGGGGGGACAGGGGGCTCCCGAGACCCAGTACTTC.